This T cell receptor (beta chain) was retrieved from a study of shared clonotypes between healthy human individuals. Study-level background: Donors, aged 18 to 49, were a couple of women and a few men. A donor's plate count was three for CD4 naive and three for CD4 memory; CD8 naive had two and CD8 memory one. Study-wide points: Memory subsets generally showed smaller estimated richness than naive subsets did.

Trimming took off 0 bases at V and 3 bases at J, with 13 bases between the two ends. There are 16 residues in the CDR3. Germline lookup yields CDR1 SGDLS and CDR2 YYNGEE. Measured with immunoSEQ multiplex PCR; TCRdb has only the in-frame clones, and not every one. This sample yields 1.4 million to 1.5 million clones, of which over 95% are seen a single time; roughly 1.2% belongs to the top ten. Comments on this clone: Its cognate antigen is unknown.

The sequenced material came from naive CD4+ T cells sorted from blood. Noted subset: CD45RA+ positively selected. The TCR originated in a man younger than 40 in good health. This chain joins TRBV9 and TRBJ2-1; weak D call: TRBD2 (6 bases). As DNA, the CDR3 is TGTGCCAGCAGCGTAGATCCGGGACTCCACTACAATGAGCAGTTCTTC. Translating gives CASSVDPGLHYNEQFF.